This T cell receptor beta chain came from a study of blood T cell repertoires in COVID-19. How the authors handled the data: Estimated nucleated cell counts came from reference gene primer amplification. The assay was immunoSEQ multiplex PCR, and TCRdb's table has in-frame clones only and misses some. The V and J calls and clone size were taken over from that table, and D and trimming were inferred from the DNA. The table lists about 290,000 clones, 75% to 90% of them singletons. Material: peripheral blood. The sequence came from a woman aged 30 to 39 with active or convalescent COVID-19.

The CDR3 here is CAWSVGGTADTGELFF. In DNA form, the CDR3 reads TGTGCCTGGAGTGTAGGGGGGACAGCGGATACCGGGGAGCTGTTTTTT. The chain carries TRBV30 and TRBJ2-2, with D tentatively TRBD1 (7 bases). Germline V lookup: CDR1 GTSNPN, CDR2 SVGIG (reference sequence). The CDR3 has 16 residues. V lost 0 bases and J lost 5, with 16 bases in between.